A selection of T cell receptor beta chains follows, all from one sample in a study of PD-1 and CTLA-4 blockade in melanoma. Repertoires were generated with immunoSEQ multiplex PCR, while TCRdb's copy carries only in-frame clones and drops some. The sample has tens of thousands of clones, approximately 88% seen once; the top ten hold 6% to 8.5%. Sequencing was performed on CD8+ T cells from peripheral blood, taken before anti-PD-1 treatment. These receptors were collected from a human donor with melanoma. Each CDR3 is given with its conserved first and last residue. The D gene is left open where the match is weak. Clone size appears in some rows only: once, few, many, or a class for an expanded clone.

cdr3_length clone_size j_call d_call v_call cdr3_nt cdr3_aa
12 . TRBJ2-1 . TRBV6-2/TRBV6-3 TGTGCCAGCAGTTACTGGGGGTCCGAGCAGTTCTTC CASSYWGSEQFF
11 once TRBJ1-5 . TRBV19 TGTGCCAGTAACAGGGAACCCAACCAGCATTTT CASNREPNQHF
18 . TRBJ1-1 TRBD1 TRBV7-2 TGTGCCAGCAGCTTAGATTTTCTACCAGGGGGCTCGAACACTGAAGCTTTCTTT CASSLDFLPGGSNTEAFF
16 . TRBJ2-7 TRBD1 TRBV28 TGTGCCAGCAGTCTTGGACAGGGGGGAGACTCCTACGAGCAGTACTTC CASSLGQGGDSYEQYF
14 . TRBJ2-4 . TRBV5-6 TGTGCCAGCAGCTGGGGGCTGGATGAGGACATTCAGTACTTC CASSWGLDEDIQYF
14 . TRBJ1-6 . TRBV27 TGTGCCAGCAGTTTACTGGGGGATAATTCACCCCTCCACTTT CASSLLGDNSPLHF
16 . TRBJ1-1 TRBD1 TRBV27 TGTGCCAGCAGTCCTCTGACAGGGGTTGGAAACACTGAAGCTTTCTTT CASSPLTGVGNTEAFF
15 . TRBJ1-4 . TRBV7-9 TGTGCCAGCAGCACTCCCGGTCCAACTAATGAAAAACTGTTTTTT CASSTPGPTNEKLFF
13 . TRBJ2-7 . TRBV7-9 TGTGCCAGCAGCTCGTCGGATTCCTACGAGCAGTACTTC CASSSSDSYEQYF
16 . TRBJ1-4 TRBD1 TRBV3-1/TRBV3-2 TGTGCCAGCAGCCAAGATAGGGACAGGGCTAATGAAAAACTGTTTTTT CASSQDRDRANEKLFF
14 few TRBJ2-7 . TRBV3-1/TRBV3-2 TGTGCCAGCAGCCCTCTTATGGGGGACTACGAGCAGTACTTC CASSPLMGDYEQYF
14 . TRBJ2-2 . TRBV7-2 TGTGCCAGCAGCCCCTTGGACTCAACCGGGGAGCTGTTTTTT CASSPLDSTGELFF
16 . TRBJ2-6 . TRBV7-9 TGTGCCAGCAGCTTAGTGGGCAGGGATGGGGCCAACGTCCTGACTTTC CASSLVGRDGANVLTF
16 . TRBJ2-4 . TRBV25-1 TGTGCCAGCAGTGAAAGAAAAGGGATAGCCAAAAACATTCAGTACTTC CASSERKGIAKNIQYF
13 few TRBJ1-5 . TRBV3-1/TRBV3-2 TGTGCCAGCAGCCAGGTGAATCATCAGCCCCAGCATTTT CASSQVNHQPQHF
15 . TRBJ1-2 TRBD1 TRBV6-1 TGTGCCAGCAGTGAAGGAGGACAGGGGAACTATGGCTACACCTTC CASSEGGQGNYGYTF
14 . TRBJ2-7 . TRBV7-8 TGTGCCAGCAGCGCGGCGGACAGCTTCTACGAGCAGTACTTC CASSAADSFYEQYF
15 . TRBJ2-7 . TRBV13 TGTGCCAGCAGCTTAGGAACAGGGCCCTGGGTCGAGCAGTACTTC CASSLGTGPWVEQYF
12 . TRBJ2-2 . TRBV29-1 TGCAGCACCCGGTATACGACCGGGGAGCTGTTTTTT CSTRYTTGELFF
15 once TRBJ2-3 . TRBV3-1/TRBV3-2 TGTGCCAGCAGCTCCATCCCGGGTAGTTACGATACGCAGTATTTT CASSSIPGSYDTQYF
14 once TRBJ1-1 . TRBV18 TGTGCCAGCTCAGATAGAGGGGAGAACACTGAAGCTTTCTTT CASSDRGENTEAFF
12 few TRBJ1-1 . TRBV7-9 TGTGCCAGCAGCTTGGGCGGACAGGAAGCTTTCTTT CASSLGGQEAFF
13 . TRBJ1-1 . TRBV28 TGTGCCAGCAGCCGCCGGATAGACAGGGAAGCTTTCTTT CASSRRIDREAFF
15 . TRBJ2-7 . TRBV12-2 TGTGCAAGTCGACACTCGGGCCGGGGGCATTACGAGCAGTACTTC CASRHSGRGHYEQYF
11 once TRBJ1-1 . TRBV2 TGTGCCAGCAGTGGGGGGGCGGGAGCTTTCTTT CASSGGAGAFF
14 . TRBJ1-6 TRBD1 TRBV5-4 TGTGCCAGCAGCCGGACAGGGGCCGGGGGAACCCTCCACTTT CASSRTGAGGTLHF
15 . TRBJ2-1 . TRBV27 TGTGCCAGCAGCTGGCAGGGAGGTGGGCCCAATGAGCAGTTCTTC CASSWQGGGPNEQFF
14 . TRBJ1-6 TRBD1 TRBV2 TGTGCCAGCAGAGATACAGGGGAGAATTCACCCCTCCACTTT CASRDTGENSPLHF
14 . TRBJ1-1 . TRBV7-9 TGTGCCAGCAGCTTGGCCGGGGGGAGGTCTGAAGCTTTCTTT CASSLAGGRSEAFF
15 . TRBJ2-6 . TRBV2 TGTGCCAGCAGATACGCCGTCTCTGGGGCCAACGTCCTGACTTTC CASRYAVSGANVLTF
15 . TRBJ2-7 TRBD1 TRBV5-5 TGTGCCAGCAGCTTGGACTGGGACAGCTCCTACGAGCAGTACTTC CASSLDWDSSYEQYF
16 . TRBJ1-4 . TRBV4-1 TGCGCCAGCAGCCACCAAATGCAGGTACCAAATGAAAAACTGTTTTTT CASSHQMQVPNEKLFF
13 few TRBJ1-5 . TRBV30 TGTGCCTGGAGTGTGGACAGCAATCAGCCCCAGCATTTT CAWSVDSNQPQHF
16 . TRBJ1-1 TRBD1 TRBV6-1 TGTGCCAGCAGTGAATGGCAGGGGGCTCGGAACACTGAAGCTTTCTTT CASSEWQGARNTEAFF
15 . TRBJ1-1 . TRBV4-1 TGCGCCAGCAGCCAAGAGGCGAACCTATTAAAGGGAGCTTTCTTT CASSQEANLLKGAFF
13 . TRBJ1-1 . TRBV28 TGTGCCATCTCTGGGGGCGGTGGCACTGAAGCTTTCTTT CAISGGGGTEAFF
16 . TRBJ2-1 TRBD1 TRBV19 TGTGCCAGTAGTATCGGCGACAGGGGGAGGGTTCGGAAGCAGTTCTTC CASSIGDRGRVRKQFF
15 . TRBJ1-2 . TRBV27 TGTGCCAGCAGTCGTACAGCTCCGGCGGACTATGGCTACACCTTC CASSRTAPADYGYTF
13 . TRBJ1-2 . TRBV7-9 TGTGCCAGCAGCGCCGACAGTAACTATGGCTACACCTTC CASSADSNYGYTF
16 . TRBJ1-1 . TRBV16 TGTGCCAGCAGCCGGGCCGGAGGGGGTGAGTACACTGAAGCTTTCTTT CASSRAGGGEYTEAFF
14 . TRBJ1-1 . TRBV9 TGTGCCAGCAGCCCAAGCTCGGGTAGATCTGAAGCTTTCTTT CASSPSSGRSEAFF
14 . TRBJ2-1 . TRBV7-9 TGTGCCAGCAGCTTAGCCCTTGAGGGGAATGTGCAGTTCTTC CASSLALEGNVQFF
10 . TRBJ2-2 . TRBV24-1 TGTGCCACCAGTGACGGGGAGCTGTTTTTT CATSDGELFF
14 . TRBJ1-4 . TRBV2 TGTGCCAGCAGTGTGGGTCTGGATAATGAAAAACTGTTTTTT CASSVGLDNEKLFF